Listed below are T cell receptor beta chains from one sample, sequenced in a study of tumor T cells in aggressive B-cell lymphoma. Sequencing was performed with immunoSEQ multiplex PCR; in TCRdb, only in-frame clones are kept and a portion is missing. The sample lists under 5,000 clones; 90% to 95% were seen once. The sample consisted of tumor tissue. These receptors came from an adult with diffuse large B cell lymphoma. Each CDR3 is given with its conserved first and last residue. D genes are given only for firm matches. Expanded clones get a size class; other rows say once, few or many, or leave the size out.

d_call	v_call	j_call	clone_size	cdr3_aa	cdr3_nt
-	TRBV6-1	TRBJ2-2	-	CASIFRTAGTGELFF	TGTGCCAGCATTTTCAGGACGGCGGGAACCGGGGAGCTGTTTTTT
TRBD2	TRBV6-6	TRBJ2-1	-	CASSYPGRASYNEQFF	TGTGCCAGCAGTTACCCCGGGAGGGCCAGTTACAATGAGCAGTTCTTC
TRBD1	TRBV20-1	TRBJ1-1	-	CSAQTGREAFF	TGCAGTGCGCAGACAGGGCGTGAAGCTTTCTTT
-	TRBV6-5	TRBJ1-1	few	CASSYSSLTEAFF	TGTGCCAGCAGTTACTCGAGCCTCACTGAAGCTTTCTTT
TRBD1	TRBV7-9	TRBJ2-1	-	CASSLAGTGSFNEQFF	TGTGCCAGCAGCTTAGCCGGGACAGGGAGTTTTAATGAGCAGTTCTTC
-	TRBV9	TRBJ2-3	-	CASSVWGEDTQYF	TGTGCCAGCAGCGTTTGGGGGGAGGATACGCAGTATTTT
TRBD2	TRBV29-1	TRBJ2-7	-	CSVHTGGRWDEQYF	TGCAGCGTCCACACGGGAGGACGTTGGGACGAGCAGTACTTC
-	TRBV19	TRBJ1-3	-	CASSPGTISGNTIYF	TGTGCCAGTAGCCCCGGGACAATCTCTGGAAACACCATATATTTT
-	TRBV5-6	TRBJ2-7	-	CASSGKGRGYEQYF	TGTGCCAGCAGCGGGAAGGGGCGCGGCTACGAGCAGTACTTC
TRBD2	TRBV7-9	TRBJ2-7	-	CASSLRAGGSRDEQYF	TGTGCCAGCAGCCTGAGAGCGGGAGGCTCCAGGGACGAGCAGTACTTC
-	TRBV15	TRBJ1-1	-	CATSGTLNTEAFF	TGTGCCACCAGCGGGACACTGAACACTGAAGCTTTCTTT
TRBD1	TRBV18	TRBJ2-7	-	CASSNRDRGNEQYF	TGTGCCAGCTCGAACCGGGACAGGGGAAACGAGCAGTACTTC
-	TRBV11-2	TRBJ2-4	-	CASSTTLAAKNIQYF	TGTGCCAGCAGCACGACTCTAGCAGCCAAAAACATTCAGTACTTC
TRBD2	TRBV9	TRBJ2-1	once	CASSATILADNNEQFF	TGTGCCAGCAGCGCAACCATACTAGCGGACAACAATGAGCAGTTCTTC
-	TRBV10-3	TRBJ1-5	-	CAISETQMGGKQPQHF	TGTGCCATCAGTGAGACCCAGATGGGGGGGAAGCAGCCCCAGCATTTT
-	TRBV19	TRBJ2-5	once	CASRPTGWGGQETQYF	TGTGCCAGTAGACCGACAGGTTGGGGGGGCCAAGAGACCCAGTACTTC
TRBD1	TRBV18	TRBJ2-2	-	CASSPATGAPTGELFF	TGTGCCAGCTCCCCAGCAACAGGGGCTCCCACCGGGGAGCTGTTTTTT
-	TRBV21-1	TRBJ2-7	-	CARHQGGVHEQYF	TGTGCCAGGCATCAGGGAGGTGTACACGAGCAGTACTTC
TRBD2	TRBV6-6	TRBJ2-5	-	CASSPSGGATVEQYF	TGTGCCAGCAGTCCAAGCGGGGGAGCTACGGTGGAGCAGTACTTC
TRBD2	TRBV6-6	TRBJ2-3	-	CASSRSGGRTDTQYF	TGTGCCAGCAGTCGTAGCGGGGGCCGCACAGATACGCAGTATTTT
-	TRBV6-5	TRBJ1-1	-	CASRRGIGTEAFF	TGTGCCAGCAGAAGGGGAATTGGCACTGAAGCTTTTTTT
TRBD1	TRBV28	TRBJ2-2	-	CASSLNLLLFRGTGAAGELFF	TGTGCCAGCAGTTTAAATCTCCTTTTGTTCAGGGGGACAGGAGCCGCCGGGGAGCTGTTTTTT
TRBD2	TRBV10-1	TRBJ2-5	-	CASSEGREGEETQYF	TGCGCCAGCAGTGAGGGGCGGGAGGGCGAAGAGACCCAGTACTTC
-	TRBV10-1	TRBJ2-5	-	CASRRTFQETQYF	TGCGCCAGCAGGCGAACGTTCCAAGAGACCCAGTACTTC
TRBD2	TRBV6-5	TRBJ2-1	-	CASSISSGGYNEQFF	TGTGCCAGCAGCATATCTAGCGGGGGGTACAATGAGCAGTTCTTC
TRBD1	TRBV7-7	TRBJ2-5	few	CASSLRGRGETQYF	TGTGCTAGCAGCTTGAGGGGCAGGGGGGAGACCCAGTACTTC
TRBD2	TRBV9	TRBJ2-7	-	CASSVTSGDSYEQYF	TGTGCCAGCAGCGTAACTAGCGGGGATTCCTACGAGCAGTACTTC
-	TRBV7-9	TRBJ2-7	-	CASSLTGWDYEQYF	TGTGCCAGCAGCTTAACAGGGTGGGACTACGAGCAGTACTTC
TRBD1	TRBV7-7	TRBJ2-2	-	CASSMGQATGELFF	TGTGCCAGCAGCATGGGACAGGCCACCGGGGAGCTGTTTTTT
TRBD1	TRBV2	TRBJ1-5	-	CASREGQGSNQPQHF	TGTGCCAGCAGGGAGGGACAGGGGAGCAATCAGCCCCAGCATTTT
TRBD2	TRBV5-1	TRBJ2-1	-	CASSFTSRLANEQFF	TGCGCCAGCAGCTTTACTTCGAGACTAGCGAATGAGCAGTTCTTC
-	TRBV7-2	TRBJ2-7	-	CASSLVSGGAYEQYF	TGTGCCAGCAGCTTAGTGTCCGGGGGAGCCTACGAGCAGTACTTC
-	TRBV6-6	TRBJ1-2	-	CATRTGAGEYGYTF	TGTGCCACCAGGACCGGCGCAGGGGAATATGGCTACACCTTC
-	TRBV7-9	TRBJ1-2	-	CASMSGGHKGGYTF	TGTGCCAGCATGTCCGGGGGGCATAAAGGAGGCTACACCTTC
-	TRBV7-9	TRBJ2-7	-	CASSLRTASYEQYF	TGTGCCAGCAGCTTGCGGACTGCCTCCTACGAGCAGTACTTC
-	TRBV20-1	TRBJ2-1	-	CSAPYPTEQFF	TGCAGTGCCCCATACCCTACGGAGCAGTTCTTC
-	TRBV29-1	TRBJ2-1	-	CSVGLANYNEQFF	TGCAGCGTGGGCTTGGCCAACTACAATGAGCAGTTCTTC
TRBD2	TRBV27	TRBJ2-5	once	CASSFLAEETQYF	TGTGCCAGCAGTTTCCTAGCGGAAGAGACCCAGTACTTC
TRBD2	TRBV5-1	TRBJ2-3	-	CASSLGLAGVDTQYF	TGCGCCAGCAGCTTGGGACTAGCGGGAGTAGATACGCAGTATTTT
-	TRBV5-1	TRBJ2-7	-	CASTQLTGAYEQYF	TGCGCCAGCACCCAATTGACAGGAGCCTACGAGCAGTACTTC
TRBD2	TRBV6-1	TRBJ2-5	-	CASSEIWGRAETQYF	TGTGCCAGCAGTGAAATTTGGGGGAGGGCCGAGACCCAGTACTTC
-	TRBV5-4	TRBJ2-7	once	CASSLGGSPYEQYF	TGTGCCAGCAGCTTAGGCGGCAGCCCCTACGAGCAGTACTTC
-	TRBV7-3	TRBJ2-2	-	CASSLTPGTGELFF	TGTGCCAGCAGCTTAACCCCAGGTACCGGGGAGCTGTTTTTT
TRBD2	TRBV6-4	TRBJ2-1	-	CASSDSSSGSDEQFF	TGTGCCAGCAGTGACTCGTCTAGCGGGAGCGATGAGCAGTTCTTC
TRBD2	TRBV7-9	TRBJ2-7	-	CASSLGTSDSYEQYF	TGTGCCAGCAGCCTGGGGACTAGCGATTCCTACGAGCAGTACTTC
TRBD2	TRBV10-3	TRBJ2-5	-	CAISSRTSGGETQYF	TGTGCCATCAGTTCCCGGACTAGCGGTGGAGAGACCCAGTACTTC
TRBD1	TRBV6-4	TRBJ2-7	-	CASSGVTYSGTGKSEQYF	TGTGCCAGCAGTGGCGTTACTTACTCCGGGACAGGGAAGTCCGAGCAGTACTTC
TRBD1	TRBV13	TRBJ1-4	-	CASSPHGTGNEKLFF	TGTGCCAGCAGCCCCCACGGGACAGGGAATGAAAAACTGTTTTTT
-	TRBV6-5	TRBJ1-1	-	CASSYSGGDTEAFF	TGTGCCAGCAGTTACTCGGGGGGAGACACTGAAGCTTTCTTT
TRBD1	TRBV6-5	TRBJ1-1	-	CASSRFGTGNTEAFF	TGTGCCAGCAGTCGTTTCGGGACAGGGAACACTGAAGCTTTCTTT
-	TRBV7-9	TRBJ2-5	-	CASTLVGGAQETQYF	TGTGCCAGCACCTTGGTGGGGGGGGCCCAAGAGACCCAGTACTTC
TRBD1	TRBV30	TRBJ1-2	-	CAWTLTGGGYGYTF	TGTGCCTGGACTTTGACAGGGGGCGGCTATGGCTACACCTTC